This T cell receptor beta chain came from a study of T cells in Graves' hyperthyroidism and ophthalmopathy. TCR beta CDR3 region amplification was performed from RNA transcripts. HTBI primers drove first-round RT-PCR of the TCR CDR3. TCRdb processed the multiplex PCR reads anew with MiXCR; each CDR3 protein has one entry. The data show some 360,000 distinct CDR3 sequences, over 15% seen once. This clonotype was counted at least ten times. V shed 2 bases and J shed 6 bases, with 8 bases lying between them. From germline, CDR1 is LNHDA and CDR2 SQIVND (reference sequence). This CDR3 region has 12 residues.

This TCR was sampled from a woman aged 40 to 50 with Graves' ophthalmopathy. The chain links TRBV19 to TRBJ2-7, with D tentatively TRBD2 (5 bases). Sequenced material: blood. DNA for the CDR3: TGTGCCAGTAGTATACCTAGCCTCGAGCAGTACTTC. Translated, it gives CASSIPSLEQYF.